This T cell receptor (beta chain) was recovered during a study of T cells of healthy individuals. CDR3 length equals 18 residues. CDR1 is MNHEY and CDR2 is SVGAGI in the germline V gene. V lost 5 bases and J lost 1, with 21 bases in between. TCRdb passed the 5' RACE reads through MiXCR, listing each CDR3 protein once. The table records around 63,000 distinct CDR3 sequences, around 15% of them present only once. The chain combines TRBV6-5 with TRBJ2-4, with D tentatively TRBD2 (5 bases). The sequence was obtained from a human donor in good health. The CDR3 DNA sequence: TGTGCCAGCAGTCCCGGTCCGGACTTTTTTGGGGCCAAAAACATTCAGTACTTC. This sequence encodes CASSPGPDFFGAKNIQYF.